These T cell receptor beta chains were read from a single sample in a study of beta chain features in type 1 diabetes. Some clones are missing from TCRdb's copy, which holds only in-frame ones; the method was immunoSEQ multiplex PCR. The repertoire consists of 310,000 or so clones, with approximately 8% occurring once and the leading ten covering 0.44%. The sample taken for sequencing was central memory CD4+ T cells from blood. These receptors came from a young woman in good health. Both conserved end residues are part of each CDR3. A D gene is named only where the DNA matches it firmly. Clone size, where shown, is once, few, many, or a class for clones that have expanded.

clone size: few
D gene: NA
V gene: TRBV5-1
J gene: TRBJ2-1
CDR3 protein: CASSFEGGGVNEQFF
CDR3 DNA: TGCGCCAGCAGCTTTGAGGGAGGGGGTGTCAATGAGCAGTTCTTC

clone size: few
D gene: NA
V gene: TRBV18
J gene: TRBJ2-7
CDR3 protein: CASSLADGYEQYF
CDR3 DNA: TGTGCCAGCTCACTTGCGGACGGTTACGAGCAGTACTTC

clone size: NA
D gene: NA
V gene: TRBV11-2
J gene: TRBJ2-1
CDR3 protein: CASGRDSYYNEQFF
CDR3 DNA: TGTGCCAGCGGCCGGGACTCCTACTACAATGAGCAGTTCTTC

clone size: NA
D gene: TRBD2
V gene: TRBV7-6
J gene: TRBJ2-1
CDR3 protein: CASSETYGGAGGPTPLYNEQFF
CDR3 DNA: TGTGCCAGCAGCGAGACTTACGGTGGGGCGGGAGGACCGACGCCTCTCTACAATGAGCAGTTCTTC

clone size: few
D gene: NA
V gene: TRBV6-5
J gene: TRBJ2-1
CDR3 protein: CASNKQGNEQFF
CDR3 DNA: TGTGCCAGCAACAAACAGGGAAATGAGCAGTTCTTC

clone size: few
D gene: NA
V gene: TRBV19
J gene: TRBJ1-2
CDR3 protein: CASTPAGAANYGYTF
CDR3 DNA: TGTGCCAGTACCCCGGCTGGGGCAGCTAACTATGGCTACACCTTC

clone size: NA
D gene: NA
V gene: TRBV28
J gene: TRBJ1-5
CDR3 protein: CASKVGGNQPQHF
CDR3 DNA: TGTGCCAGCAAGGTCGGGGGCAATCAGCCCCAGCATTTT

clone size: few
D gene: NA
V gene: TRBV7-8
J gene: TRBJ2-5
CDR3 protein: CASSPRRTQETQYF
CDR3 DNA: TGTGCCAGCAGCCCACGCCGGACACAAGAGACCCAGTACTTC

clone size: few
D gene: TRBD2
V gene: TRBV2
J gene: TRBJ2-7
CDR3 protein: CASLPRTSGYEQYF
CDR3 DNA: TGTGCCAGCCTTCCTCGGACTAGCGGCTACGAGCAGTACTTC

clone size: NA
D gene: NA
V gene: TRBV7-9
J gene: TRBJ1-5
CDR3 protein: CASSSGALGHSNQPQHF
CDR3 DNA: TGTGCCAGCAGCTCGGGGGCCCTTGGGCATAGCAATCAGCCCCAGCATTTT

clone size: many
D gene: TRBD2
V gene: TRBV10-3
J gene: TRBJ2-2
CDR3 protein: CAISGAGVVNTGELFF
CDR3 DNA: TGTGCCATCAGTGGAGCGGGAGTGGTGAACACCGGGGAGCTGTTTTTT

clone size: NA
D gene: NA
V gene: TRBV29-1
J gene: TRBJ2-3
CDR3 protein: CSVEVPYSRPSTDTQYF
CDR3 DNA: TGCAGCGTTGAAGTCCCGTATAGTAGACCTAGCACAGATACGCAGTATTTT

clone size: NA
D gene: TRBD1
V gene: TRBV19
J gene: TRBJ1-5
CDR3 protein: CASAGTGNQPQHF
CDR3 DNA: TGTGCCAGTGCCGGGACAGGGAATCAGCCCCAGCATTTT

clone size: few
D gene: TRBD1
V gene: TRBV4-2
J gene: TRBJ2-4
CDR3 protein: CASSLTSDRGKNIQYF
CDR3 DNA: TGTGCCAGCAGCCTTACCTCGGACAGGGGAAAAAACATTCAGTACTTC

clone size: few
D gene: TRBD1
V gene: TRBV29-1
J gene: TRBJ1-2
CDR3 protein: CSVARDRGGYGYTF
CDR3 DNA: TGCAGCGTTGCTCGGGACAGGGGAGGCTATGGCTACACCTTC

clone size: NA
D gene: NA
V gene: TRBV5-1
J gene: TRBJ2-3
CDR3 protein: CASSLGGWTDTQYF
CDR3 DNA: TGCGCCAGCAGCTTGGGGGGTTGGACAGATACGCAGTATTTT

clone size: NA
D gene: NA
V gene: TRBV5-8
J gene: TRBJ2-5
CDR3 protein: CASGSQRETQYF
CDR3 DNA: TGTGCCAGCGGGTCCCAGAGGGAGACCCAGTACTTC

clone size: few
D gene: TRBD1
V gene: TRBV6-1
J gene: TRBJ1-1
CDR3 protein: CASSEGDRGRKAFF
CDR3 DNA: TGTGCCAGCAGTGAAGGAGACAGGGGGCGCAAAGCTTTCTTT

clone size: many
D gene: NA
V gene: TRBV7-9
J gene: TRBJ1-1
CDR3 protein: CASSLVQANTEAFF
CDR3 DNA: TGTGCCAGCAGCTTGGTTCAGGCGAACACTGAAGCTTTCTTT

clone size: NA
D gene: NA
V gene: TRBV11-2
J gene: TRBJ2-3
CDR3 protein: CASSLGLAGGTDTQYF
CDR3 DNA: TGTGCCAGCAGCTTGGGCCTGGCGGGCGGCACAGATACGCAGTATTTT

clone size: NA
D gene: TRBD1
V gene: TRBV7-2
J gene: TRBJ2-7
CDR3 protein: CASSKRQGWYEQYF
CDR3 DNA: TGTGCCAGCAGCAAGAGACAGGGTTGGTACGAGCAGTACTTC

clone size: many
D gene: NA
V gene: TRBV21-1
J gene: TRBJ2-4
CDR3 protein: CASSKVPDIQYF
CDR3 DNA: TGTGCCAGCAGCAAAGTCCCTGACATTCAGTACTTC

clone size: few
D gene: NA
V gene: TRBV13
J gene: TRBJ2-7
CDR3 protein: CASSLWGTSYEQYF
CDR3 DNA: TGTGCCAGCAGCTTATGGGGGACCTCATACGAGCAGTACTTC

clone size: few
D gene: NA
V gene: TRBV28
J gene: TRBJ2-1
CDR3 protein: CASSRRGGSSYNEQFF
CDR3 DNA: TGTGCCAGCAGCCGCCGTGGCGGCAGCTCCTACAATGAGCAGTTCTTC

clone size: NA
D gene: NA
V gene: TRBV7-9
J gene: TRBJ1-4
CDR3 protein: CASSERATNEKLFF
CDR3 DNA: TGTGCCAGCAGCGAAAGAGCAACTAATGAAAAACTGTTTTTT

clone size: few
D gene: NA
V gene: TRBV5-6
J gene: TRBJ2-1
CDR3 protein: CASSSGGSYNEQFF
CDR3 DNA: TGTGCCAGCAGCTCTGGGGGTTCCTACAATGAGCAGTTCTTC

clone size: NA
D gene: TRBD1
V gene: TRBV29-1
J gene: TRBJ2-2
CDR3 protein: CSVRMDRVRAGELFF
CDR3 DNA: TGCAGCGTCCGAATGGACAGGGTACGGGCCGGGGAGCTGTTTTTT

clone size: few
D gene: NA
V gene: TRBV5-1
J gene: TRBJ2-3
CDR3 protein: CASSVQISQGTDTQYF
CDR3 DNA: TGCGCCAGCAGCGTCCAGATCTCCCAGGGCACAGATACGCAGTATTTT

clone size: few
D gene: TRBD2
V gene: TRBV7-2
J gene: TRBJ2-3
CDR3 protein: CASSLVGSLAGDADTQYF
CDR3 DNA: TGTGCCAGCAGCTTAGTGGGCAGTCTAGCGGGAGATGCAGATACGCAGTATTTT

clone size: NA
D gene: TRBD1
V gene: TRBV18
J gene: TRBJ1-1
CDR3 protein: CASSPDRDMYTEAFF
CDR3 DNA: TGTGCCAGCTCACCGGACAGGGATATGTACACTGAAGCTTTCTTT

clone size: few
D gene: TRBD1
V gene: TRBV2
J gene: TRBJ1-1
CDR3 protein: CASSMGRQGTEAFF
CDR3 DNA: TGTGCCAGCAGTATGGGCCGACAGGGCACTGAAGCTTTCTTT

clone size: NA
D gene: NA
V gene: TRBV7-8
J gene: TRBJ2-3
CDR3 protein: CASSLVGSYSDTQYF
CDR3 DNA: TGTGCCAGCAGCTTAGTCGGGAGCTACTCAGATACGCAGTATTTT

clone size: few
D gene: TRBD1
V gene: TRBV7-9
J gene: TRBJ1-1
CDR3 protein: CASSSSGGTEAFF
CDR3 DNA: TGTGCCAGCAGCTCCTCAGGGGGCACTGAAGCTTTCTTT

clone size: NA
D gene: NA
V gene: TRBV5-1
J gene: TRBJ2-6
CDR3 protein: CASSLFGGTPGANVLTF
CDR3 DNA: TGCGCCAGCAGCTTGTTTGGGGGAACTCCTGGGGCCAACGTCCTGACTTTC

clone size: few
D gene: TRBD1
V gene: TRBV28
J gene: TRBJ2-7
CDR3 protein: CASSWGQASYEQYF
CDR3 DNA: TGTGCCAGCAGTTGGGGACAGGCTTCCTACGAGCAGTACTTC

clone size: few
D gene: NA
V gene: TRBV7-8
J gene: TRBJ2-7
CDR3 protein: CASSLGGGWQPSSYEQYF
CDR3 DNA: TGTGCCAGCAGCTTAGGAGGAGGGTGGCAGCCGAGCTCCTACGAGCAGTACTTC

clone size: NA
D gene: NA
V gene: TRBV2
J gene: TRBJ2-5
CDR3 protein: CASGGTGAPGETQYF
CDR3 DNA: TGTGCCAGCGGCGGGACGGGGGCGCCCGGAGAGACCCAGTACTTC